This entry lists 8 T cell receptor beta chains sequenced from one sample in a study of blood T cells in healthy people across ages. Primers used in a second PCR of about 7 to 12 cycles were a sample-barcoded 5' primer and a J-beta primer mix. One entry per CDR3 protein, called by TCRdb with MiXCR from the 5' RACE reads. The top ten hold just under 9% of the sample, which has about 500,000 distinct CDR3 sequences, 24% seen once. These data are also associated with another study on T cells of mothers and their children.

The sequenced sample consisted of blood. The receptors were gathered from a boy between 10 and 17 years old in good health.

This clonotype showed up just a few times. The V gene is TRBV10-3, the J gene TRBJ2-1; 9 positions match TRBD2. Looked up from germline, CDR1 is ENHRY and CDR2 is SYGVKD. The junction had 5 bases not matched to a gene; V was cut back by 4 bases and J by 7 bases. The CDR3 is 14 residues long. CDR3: CAISAGTSINEQFF. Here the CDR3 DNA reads TGTGCCATCAGTGCCGGGACTAGCATTAATGAGCAGTTCTTC.

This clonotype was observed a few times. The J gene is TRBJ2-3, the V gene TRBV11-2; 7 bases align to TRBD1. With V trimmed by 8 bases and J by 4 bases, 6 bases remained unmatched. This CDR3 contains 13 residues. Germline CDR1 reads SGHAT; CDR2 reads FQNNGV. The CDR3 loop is CASEPQGADTQYF. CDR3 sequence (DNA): TGTGCCAGCGAGCCCCAGGGGGCAGATACGCAGTATTTT. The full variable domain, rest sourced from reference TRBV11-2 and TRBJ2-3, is EAGVAQSPRYKIIEKRQSVAFWCNPISGHATLYWYQQILGQGPKLLIQFQNNGVVDDSQLPKDRFSAERLKGVDSTLKIQPAKLEDSAVYLCASEPQGADTQYFGPGTRLTVL.

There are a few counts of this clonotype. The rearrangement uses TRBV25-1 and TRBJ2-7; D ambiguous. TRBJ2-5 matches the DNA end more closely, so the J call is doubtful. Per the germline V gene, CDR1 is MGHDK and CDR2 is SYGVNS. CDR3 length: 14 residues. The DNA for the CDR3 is TGTGCCAGCAGTGCGGCGAGAGGACAAGAGACCCAGTACTTC. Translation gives CASSAARGQETQYF.

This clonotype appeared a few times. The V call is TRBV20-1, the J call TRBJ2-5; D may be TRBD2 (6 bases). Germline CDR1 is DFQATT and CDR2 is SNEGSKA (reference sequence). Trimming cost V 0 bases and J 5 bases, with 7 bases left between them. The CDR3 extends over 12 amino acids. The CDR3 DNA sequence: TGCAGTGCTAGAGAGGGACTGGAGACCCAGTACTTC. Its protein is CSAREGLETQYF.

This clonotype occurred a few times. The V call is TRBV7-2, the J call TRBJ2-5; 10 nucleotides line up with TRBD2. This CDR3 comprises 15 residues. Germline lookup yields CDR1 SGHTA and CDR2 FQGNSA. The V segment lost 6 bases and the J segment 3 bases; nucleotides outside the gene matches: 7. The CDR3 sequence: CASSSTGLAKETQYF. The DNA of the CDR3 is TGTGCCAGCAGTTCCACGGGACTAGCGAAAGAGACCCAGTACTTC.

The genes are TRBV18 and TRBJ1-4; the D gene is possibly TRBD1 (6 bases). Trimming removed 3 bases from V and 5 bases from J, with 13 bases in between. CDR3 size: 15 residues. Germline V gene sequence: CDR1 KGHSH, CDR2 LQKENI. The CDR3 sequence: CASSPSGAVNEKLFF. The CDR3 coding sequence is TGTGCCAGCTCACCCTCAGGGGCCGTAAATGAAAAACTGTTTTTT.

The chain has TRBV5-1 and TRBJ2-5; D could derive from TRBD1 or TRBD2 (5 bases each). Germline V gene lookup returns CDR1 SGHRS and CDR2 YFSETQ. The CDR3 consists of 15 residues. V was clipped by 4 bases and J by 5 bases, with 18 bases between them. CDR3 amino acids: CASSNSAGSEETQYF. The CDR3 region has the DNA TGCGCCAGCAGCAACTCGGCAGGGAGCGAGGAGACCCAGTACTTC.

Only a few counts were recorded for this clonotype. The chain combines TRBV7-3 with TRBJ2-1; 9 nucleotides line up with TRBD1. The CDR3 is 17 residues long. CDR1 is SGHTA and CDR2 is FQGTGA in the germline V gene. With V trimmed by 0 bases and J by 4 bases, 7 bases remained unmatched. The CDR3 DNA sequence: TGTGCCAGCAGCTTAACCGGGCGGGGGACAGGGTACAATGAGCAGTTCTTC. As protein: CASSLTGRGTGYNEQFF. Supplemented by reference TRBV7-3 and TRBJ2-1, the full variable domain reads GAGVSQTPSNKVTEKGKYVELRCDPISGHTALYWYRQSLGQGPEFLIYFQGTGAADDSGLPNDRFFAVRPEGSVSTLKIQRTERGDSAVYLCASSLTGRGTGYNEQFFGPGTRLTVL.